This passage covers 9 T cell receptor beta chains from one sample sequenced in a study of T cells in Graves' hyperthyroidism and ophthalmopathy. TCR beta CDR3 regions were amplified from RNA transcripts. The study used the HTBI primer set for a first-round RT-PCR of the TCR CDR3. Via MiXCR, TCRdb re-called the multiplex PCR reads, giving one row per CDR3 protein. The sample carries some 560,000 distinct CDR3 sequences, about 15% recorded once. The material sequenced was blood. Every receptor here comes from a woman aged 40 to 50 with Graves' hyperthyroidism.

The chain has TRBV10-3 and TRBJ2-5; D uncertain. V was cut by 4 bases and J by 1 base, with 10 bases left in between. Germline V gene lookup returns CDR1 ENHRY and CDR2 SYGVKD. The CDR3 has 14 residues. CDR3 coding DNA: TGTGCCATCAGTGCCCTCGACACCCAAGAGACCCAGTACTTC. As protein: CAISALDTQETQYF.

The rearrangement uses TRBV5-8 and TRBJ1-2; D is undetermined. CDR1 and CDR2 (germline): SGHTS, YDEGEE. The CDR3 loop spans 16 amino acids. Trimming took 4 bases from V and 14 from J, leaving 30 bases between them. The CDR3 bases are TGTGCCAGCAGCCCCGGTTCGTTTGTGGGGTCAGTAAGGAGGACCTTC. Encoded protein: CASSPGSFVGSVRRTF.

At least ten counts were recorded for this clonotype. The rearrangement joins TRBV11-2 to TRBJ2-4, with D unresolved. The CDR3 sequence is 13 residues long. V gave up 1 base and J gave up 7 bases, with 8 bases separating them. Germline V lookup: CDR1 SGHAT, CDR2 FQNNGV. The CDR3 DNA is TGTGCCAGCAGCTTAGGTGCAGGCAACATTCAGTACTTC. This encodes CASSLGAGNIQYF.

In its sample, this clonotype was seen many times. The rearrangement links TRBV7-3 to TRBJ2-2; 10 bases are shared with TRBD2. This CDR3 comprises 15 residues. V lost 1 base, J lost 6 bases, and 2 bases stayed unmatched. Germline assignment: CDR1 SGHTA and CDR2 FQGTGA. The CDR3 here is CASSLKGLASGELFF. The CDR3 bases are TGTGCCAGCAGCTTAAAGGGACTAGCGTCCGGGGAGCTGTTTTTT.

This clonotype was recorded a few times. The chain is built from TRBV9 and TRBJ1-2; D remains ambiguous. Germline values: CDR1 SGDLS, CDR2 YYNGEE. The V gene lost 0 bases and the J gene lost 4 bases, with 10 bases spanning the gap. The CDR3 runs to 14 residues. The CDR3 loop reads CASSVEQMSYGYTF. In DNA form, the CDR3 reads TGTGCCAGCAGCGTAGAACAGATGAGCTATGGCTACACCTTC.

This clonotype was seen a few times. The chain combines TRBV10-2 with TRBJ1-5; no reliable D call. Germline assignment: CDR1 WSHSY and CDR2 SAAADI. The CDR3 extends over 15 amino acids. Trimming cost V 1 base and J 4 bases, with 11 bases left between them. The DNA of the CDR3 is TGCGCCAGCAGTGAGTTTGGCCCTAGGAATCAGCCCCAGCATTTT. This gives the protein CASSEFGPRNQPQHF.

This clonotype has a count of ten or more. The rearrangement links TRBV12-3 or TRBV12-4 to TRBJ1-5; a possible D gene is TRBD1 (6 bases). CDR3 length: 14 residues. The V end lost 4 bases, the J end lost 3 bases, and 10 bases lay between the germline ends. CDR3: CASSSRQDNQPQHF. The DNA of the CDR3 is TGTGCCAGCAGTTCTAGACAGGACAATCAGCCCCAGCATTTT.

This clonotype showed up many times. V is TRBV4-1 and J is TRBJ1-5; TRBD1 is a possible D gene (5 bases). V lost 1 base to trimming and J lost 7 bases, with 8 bases between them. Germline CDR1 reads MGHRA; CDR2 reads YSYEKL. The CDR3 runs 13 residues. The CDR3 here is CASSQGGWQPQHF. For the CDR3, the DNA is TGCGCCAGCAGCCAAGGGGGCTGGCAGCCCCAGCATTTT.

This clonotype was found a few times. The junction departs from the called germline gene at one end, perhaps through a read error. The CDR3 DNA is TGCGCCAGCGGCCAAGATGGGGGCTCTGGAAACACCATATATTTT. This gives the protein CASGQDGGSGNTIYF. The chain has TRBV4-1 and TRBJ1-3, with D possibly TRBD1 on 5 matching bases. The CDR3 spans 15 residues. Germline V lookup: CDR1 MGHRA, CDR2 YSYEKL.